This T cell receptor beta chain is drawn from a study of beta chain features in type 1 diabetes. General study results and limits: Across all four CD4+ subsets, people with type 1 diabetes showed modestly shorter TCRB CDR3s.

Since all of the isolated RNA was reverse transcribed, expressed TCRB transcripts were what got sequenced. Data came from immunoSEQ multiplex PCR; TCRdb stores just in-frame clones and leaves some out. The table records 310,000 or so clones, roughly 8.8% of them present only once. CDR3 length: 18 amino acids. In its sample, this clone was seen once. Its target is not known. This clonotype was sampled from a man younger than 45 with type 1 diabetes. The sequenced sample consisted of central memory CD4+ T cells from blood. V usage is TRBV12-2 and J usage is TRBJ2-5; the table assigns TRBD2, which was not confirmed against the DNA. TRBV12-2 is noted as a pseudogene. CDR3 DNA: TGTGCAAGTCGCTTAGCCGCGGGCGCATCAAACTCACAAGAGACCCAGTACTTC. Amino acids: CASRLAAGASNSQETQYF.